The TCR beta chain described here comes from a study of blood T cell repertoires in COVID-19. Per the authors' pipeline: Reference gene primer amplification gave estimated nucleated cell counts. Libraries were prepared by immunoSEQ multiplex PCR; TCRdb keeps only in-frame clonotypes and omits some of them. V and J calls and clone size are those listed in that table; D and trimming were worked out from the DNA. The profile shows 200,000 to 250,000 clones, approximately 81% of them singletons. This CDR3 is built from 18 residues. Per the germline V gene, CDR1 is MDHEN and CDR2 is SYDVKM. V lost 1 base and J lost 0; bases outside the gene matches: 9.

The sequenced material came from peripheral blood. This chain links TRBV28 with TRBJ2-1, with 7 bases fitting TRBD1. This clonotype originated in a man aged 35 to 55 with acute or convalescent COVID-19. CDR3 DNA sequence: TGTGCCAGCAGTTTATTATTAGGGGGCGTCGGCTCCTACAATGAGCAGTTCTTC. Its protein is CASSLLLGGVGSYNEQFF.